This T cell receptor (beta chain) was recorded in a study of T cell responses to AZD1222 COVID-19 vaccine. The V gene end was trimmed by 0 bases and the J gene end by 5 bases; junction bases not matched to a gene: 8. From germline, CDR1 is SGHRS and CDR2 YFSETQ. CDR3 length equals 16 residues. Clones were sequenced by immunoSEQ multiplex PCR, and TCRdb holds only the in-frame ones, with some missing. The sample lists about 100,000 clones; roughly 90% were seen once. This clone was counted a single time. The source material was peripheral blood, sampled on day 0 of AZD1222 vaccination. The chain combines TRBV5-1 with TRBJ1-5; 7 nucleotides align to TRBD1. The source of this sequence is an adult in good health. Here the CDR3 DNA reads TGCGCCAGCAGCTTGGGCGGGACAGCAGCCCATCAGCCCCAGCATTTT. The encoded protein is CASSLGGTAAHQPQHF.